This TCR beta chain appears in the sequencing data of a study of blood T cell repertoires in COVID-19 (dated by TCRdb to 2020 to 2021). Looking at the study overall: Samples from collaborators originated in the United States, Italy and Spain and spanned both the acute and convalescent phases of COVID-19. The material from the prospective study consisted of cDNA or gDNA derived from T cells, B-cell-depleted T cells, or PBMCs. Subjects who had been exposed to COVID-19, were actively infected with it, or had recovered from it provided the deeply sampled blood TCRbeta repertoires that made up the dataset. The repertoires were released in a freely available public database intended as a resource for research on the immune response to SARS-CoV-2. Samples came from the ongoing ImmuneRACE study (first 160 participants) plus 1,254 subjects from 6 global collaborators. A de-identified subject ID, COVID-19 status, age in years and sex were almost always included in the sample metadata. Where HLA class I and class II types were available, the types were taken from metadata supplied by the sample provider, not from assay-based typing.

The collaborating institutions used their own protocols to collect whole blood in K2EDTA tubes. For TCRbeta analysis, collaborators shipped samples in one of three forms: frozen whole blood, isolated PBMCs, or DNA extracted from either of those sample types. CDR1 and CDR2, per the germline V gene (reference sequence), are SGHKS and YYEKEE. Clipping removes 5 bases from V and 5 bases from J, with 9 as the unmatched junction base count. Reading from cysteine to phenylalanine, the CDR3 counts 15 amino acids. Here the CDR3 DNA is all that survives: 45 bases in frame from base 1. TCRbeta CDR3 regions were amplified from genomic DNA using the immunoSEQ Assay, a bias-controlled multiplex PCR. Per the original workflow: Nucleated cell counts per sample were estimated from amplification of reference gene primers within the assay. Sequence reads were collapsed and filtered to measure the absolute abundance of every unique TCRbeta CDR3 rearrangement. For each sample, productive Simpson clonality was calculated as the square root of Simpson's diversity index across productive rearrangements. Entries here come from immuneACCESS through TCRdb and include only in-frame sequences with V and J called. Some clones fail to appear in such tables; in the studies checked, an unresolved V gene covers under half of the shortfall, and the cause of the remainder is unknown. That table is the source of V, J and clone size, and D and trimming were worked out from the DNA. This sample is represented by about 380,000 clones; roughly four fifths of them were singletons. 1.1% of the sample is in the top ten clones.

The paper as a whole reports these results and caveats: The quantity of clinical and demographic metadata differed by source and by participant and was supplied without curation.

As regards this clone: There is no known antigen for this receptor. No qualities accompany the bases; no much larger clone lies one base away.

The source of this sequence is a human donor with acute or convalescent COVID-19. The donor label of this sample is uncertain. Input material: peripheral blood. Rearrangement joined TRBV5-5 to TRBJ2-2; TRBD1 aligns with 7 central bases. CDR3 region: CASRTNRGKTGELFF. The DNA is TGTGCCAGCAGGACGAACAGGGGTAAAACCGGGGAGCTGTTTTTT.